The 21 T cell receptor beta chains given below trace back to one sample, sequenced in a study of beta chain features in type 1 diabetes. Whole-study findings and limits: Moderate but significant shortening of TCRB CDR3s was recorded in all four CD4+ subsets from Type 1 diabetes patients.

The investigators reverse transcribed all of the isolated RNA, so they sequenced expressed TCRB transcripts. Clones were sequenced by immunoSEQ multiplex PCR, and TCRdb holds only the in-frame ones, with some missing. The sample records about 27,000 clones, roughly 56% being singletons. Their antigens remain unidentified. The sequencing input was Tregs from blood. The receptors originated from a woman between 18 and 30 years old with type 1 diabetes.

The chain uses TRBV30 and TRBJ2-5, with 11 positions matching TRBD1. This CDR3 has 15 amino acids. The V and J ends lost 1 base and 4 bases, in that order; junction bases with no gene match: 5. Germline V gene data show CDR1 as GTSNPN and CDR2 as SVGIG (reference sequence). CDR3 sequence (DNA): TGTGCCTGGAGTGCTGGGGGGACAGGGGGAGAGACCCAGTACTTC. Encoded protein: CAWSAGGTGGETQYF.

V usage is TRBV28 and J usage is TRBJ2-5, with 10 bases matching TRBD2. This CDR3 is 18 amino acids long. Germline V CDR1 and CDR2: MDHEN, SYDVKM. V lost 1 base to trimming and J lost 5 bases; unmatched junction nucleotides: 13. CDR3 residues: CASSLLGASGRGRETQYF. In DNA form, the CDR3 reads TGTGCCAGCAGTTTATTGGGGGCTAGCGGGAGAGGGCGGGAGACCCAGTACTTC. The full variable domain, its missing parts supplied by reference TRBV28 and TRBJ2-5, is DVKVTQSSRYLVKRTGEKVFLECVQDMDHENMFWYRQDPGLGLRLIYFSYDVKMKEKGDIPEGYSVSREKKERFSLILESASTNQTSMYLCASSLLGASGRGRETQYFGPGTRLLVL.

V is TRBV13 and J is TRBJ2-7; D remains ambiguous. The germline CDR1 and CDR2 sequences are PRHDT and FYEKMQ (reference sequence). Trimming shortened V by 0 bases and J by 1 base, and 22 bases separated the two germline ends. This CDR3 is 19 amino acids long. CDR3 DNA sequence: TGTGCCAGCAGCTTAGGCCACTGGTTCTCTGGTCCCGTATCCTACGAGCAGTACTTC. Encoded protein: CASSLGHWFSGPVSYEQYF.

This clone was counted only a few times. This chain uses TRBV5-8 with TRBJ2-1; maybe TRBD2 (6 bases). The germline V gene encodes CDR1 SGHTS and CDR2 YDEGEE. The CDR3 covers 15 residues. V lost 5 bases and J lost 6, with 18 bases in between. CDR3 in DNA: TGTGCCAGCAGTATTGGGTCGCGGGAAGGCAATGAGCAGTTCTTC. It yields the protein CASSIGSREGNEQFF.

CDR3 sequence reads: CASSPPGGYGYTF. CDR3 sequence (DNA): TGTGCCAGCAGTCCCCCCGGGGGCTATGGCTACACCTTC. The rearrangement joins TRBV27 to TRBJ1-2; the D gene is possibly TRBD1 (5 bases). There are 13 residues in the CDR3. Between the trimmed V and J ends, which lost 5 bases and 4 bases, there was a span of 11 bases. Germline V CDR1 and CDR2: MNHEY, SMNVEV (reference sequence).

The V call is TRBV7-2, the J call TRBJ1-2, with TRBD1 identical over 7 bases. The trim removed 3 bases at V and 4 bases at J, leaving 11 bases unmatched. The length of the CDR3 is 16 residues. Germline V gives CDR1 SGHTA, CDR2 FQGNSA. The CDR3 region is CASSFHRGALGYGYTF. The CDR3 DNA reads TGTGCCAGCAGCTTCCACAGGGGTGCATTGGGCTATGGCTACACCTTC.

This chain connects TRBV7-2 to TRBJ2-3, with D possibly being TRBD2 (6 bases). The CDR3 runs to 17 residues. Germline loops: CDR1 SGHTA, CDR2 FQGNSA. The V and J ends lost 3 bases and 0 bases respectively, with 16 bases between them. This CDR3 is CASSLGGSGPSTDTQYF. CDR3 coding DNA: TGTGCCAGCAGCTTGGGGGGTAGCGGACCTAGCACAGATACGCAGTATTTT.

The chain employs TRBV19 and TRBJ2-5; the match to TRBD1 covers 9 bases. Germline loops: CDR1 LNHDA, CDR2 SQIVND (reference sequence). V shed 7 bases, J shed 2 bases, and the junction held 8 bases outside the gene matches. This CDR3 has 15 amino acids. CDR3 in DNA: TGTGCCAGTAAGGGAGTGGGGACAGGGCAAGAGACCCAGTACTTC. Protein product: CASKGVGTGQETQYF.

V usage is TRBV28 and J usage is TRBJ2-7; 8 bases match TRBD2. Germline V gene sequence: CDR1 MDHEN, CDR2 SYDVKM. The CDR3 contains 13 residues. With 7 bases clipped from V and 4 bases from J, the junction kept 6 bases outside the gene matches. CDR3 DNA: TGTGCCAGCACCAGGACTAGCAGTTACGAGCAGTACTTC. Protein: CASTRTSSYEQYF.

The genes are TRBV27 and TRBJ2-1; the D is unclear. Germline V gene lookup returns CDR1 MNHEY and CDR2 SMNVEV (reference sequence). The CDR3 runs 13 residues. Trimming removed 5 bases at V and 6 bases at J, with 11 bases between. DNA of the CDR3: TGTGCCAGCAGTCGCCAAAGAGGCAATGAGCAGTTCTTC. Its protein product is CASSRQRGNEQFF.

CDR3 residues: CASSLAGTSGNNEQFF. The CDR3 DNA sequence: TGTGCCAGCAGCTTAGCGGGGACTAGCGGGAACAATGAGCAGTTCTTC. V gene TRBV7-2 combines with J gene TRBJ2-1, with 13 bases fitting TRBD2. The CDR3 sequence is 16 residues long. CDR1 and CDR2 from the germline V gene are SGHTA and FQGNSA. V lost 0 bases and J lost 5; bases outside the gene matches: 1.

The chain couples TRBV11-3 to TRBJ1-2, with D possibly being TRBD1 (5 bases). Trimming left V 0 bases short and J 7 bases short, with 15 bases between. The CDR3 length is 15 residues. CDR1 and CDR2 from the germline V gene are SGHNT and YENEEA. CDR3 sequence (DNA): TGTGCCAGCAGCTTAGATTCCAGGGTTGTAAGTGGCTACACCTTC. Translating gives CASSLDSRVVSGYTF.

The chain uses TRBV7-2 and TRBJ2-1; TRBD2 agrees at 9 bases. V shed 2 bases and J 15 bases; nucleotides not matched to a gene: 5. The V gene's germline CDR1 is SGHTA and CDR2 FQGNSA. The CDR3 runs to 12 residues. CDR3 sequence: CASSLSSGSMFF. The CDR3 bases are TGTGCCAGCAGCTTAAGTAGCGGGAGTATGTTCTTC.

CDR3 amino acids: CASSLLGLAGGREQFF. The CDR3 DNA sequence: TGTGCCAGCAGCTTACTTGGACTAGCGGGGGGGAGGGAGCAGTTCTTC. V is TRBV7-8 and J is TRBJ2-1, with 15 bases that match TRBD2. Trimming at V came to 2 bases and at J to 10 bases, leaving 6 bases not matched to a gene. Germline CDR1 is SGHVS and CDR2 is FQNEAQ. The CDR3 totals 16 residues.

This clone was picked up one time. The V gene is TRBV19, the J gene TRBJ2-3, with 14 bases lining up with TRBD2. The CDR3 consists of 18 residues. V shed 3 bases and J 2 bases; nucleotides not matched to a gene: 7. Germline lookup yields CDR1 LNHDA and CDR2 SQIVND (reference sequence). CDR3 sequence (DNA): TGTGCCAGTAGTATTGTGGGGACTAGCGGGAGTAACACAGATACGCAGTATTTT. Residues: CASSIVGTSGSNTDTQYF.

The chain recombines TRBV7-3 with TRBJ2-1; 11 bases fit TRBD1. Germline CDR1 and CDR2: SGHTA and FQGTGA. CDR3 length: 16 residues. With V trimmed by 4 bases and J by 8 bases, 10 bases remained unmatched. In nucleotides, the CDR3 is TGTGCCAGCAGCTCCTTCCCTGGACAGGGGGCAGATGAGCAGTTCTTC. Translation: CASSSFPGQGADEQFF.

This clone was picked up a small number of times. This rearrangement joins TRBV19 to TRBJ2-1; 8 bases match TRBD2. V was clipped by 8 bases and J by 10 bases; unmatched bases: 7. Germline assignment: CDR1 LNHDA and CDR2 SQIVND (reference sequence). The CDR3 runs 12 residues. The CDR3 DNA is TGTGCCAGTGGGGGACTAGGCTCGGAGCAGTTCTTC. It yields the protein CASGGLGSEQFF.

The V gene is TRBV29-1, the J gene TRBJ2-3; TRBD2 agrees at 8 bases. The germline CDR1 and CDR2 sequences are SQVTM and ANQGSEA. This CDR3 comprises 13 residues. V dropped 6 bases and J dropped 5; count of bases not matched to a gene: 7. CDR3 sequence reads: CSVRTSNRDTQYF. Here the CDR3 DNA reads TGCAGCGTCAGGACTAGCAACCGAGATACGCAGTATTTT.

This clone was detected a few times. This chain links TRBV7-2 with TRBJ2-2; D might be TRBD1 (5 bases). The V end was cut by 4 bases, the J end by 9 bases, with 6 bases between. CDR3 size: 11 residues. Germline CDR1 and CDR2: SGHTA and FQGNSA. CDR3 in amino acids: CASSWGRELFF. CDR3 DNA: TGTGCCAGCAGCTGGGGCCGGGAGCTGTTTTTT.

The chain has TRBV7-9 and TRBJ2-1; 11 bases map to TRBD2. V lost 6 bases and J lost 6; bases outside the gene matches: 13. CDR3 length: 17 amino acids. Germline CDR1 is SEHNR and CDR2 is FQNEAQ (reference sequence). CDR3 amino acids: CASSFFPLAGGSNEQFF. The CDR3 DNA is TGTGCCAGCAGTTTCTTCCCTCTAGCGGGAGGCTCCAATGAGCAGTTCTTC. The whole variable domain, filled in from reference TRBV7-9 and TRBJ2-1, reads DTGVSQNPRHKITKRGQNVTFRCDPISEHNRLYWYRQTLGQGPEFLTYFQNEAQLEKSRLLSDRFSAERPKGSFSTLEIQRTEQGDSAMYLCASSFFPLAGGSNEQFFGPGTRLTVL.

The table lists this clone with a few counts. CDR3 region: CASRARGSGTGDKETQYF. As DNA, the CDR3 is TGTGCCAGCAGAGCAAGGGGGTCGGGGACAGGGGATAAAGAGACCCAGTACTTC. The V gene is TRBV7-2, the J gene TRBJ2-5; 10 nucleotides align to TRBD1. V lost 6 bases to trimming and J lost 3 bases; unmatched junction nucleotides: 16. The germline V gene encodes CDR1 SGHTA and CDR2 FQGNSA. The CDR3 consists of 18 residues.